This TCR beta chain was observed in a study of shared clonotypes between healthy human individuals. TCRdb's table, derived via immunoSEQ multiplex PCR, lists solely in-frame clones and lacks some. The sample contains approximately 2.5 million clones, more than 90% of which appear only once. This TCR was sampled from a man between 18 and 35 years old in good health. The specimen sequenced was naive CD4+ T cells sorted from blood. The subset: CD45RA+ positively selected.

This CDR3 is CESQGISTDTQYF. The CDR3 nucleotides read TGTGAGAGTCAGGGGATTAGCACAGATACGCAGTATTTT. The chain combines TRBV2 with TRBJ2-3; the D gene is possibly TRBD1 (6 bases). The CDR3 totals 13 residues. Germline V gene lookup returns CDR1 SNHLY and CDR2 FYNNEI.